This T cell receptor beta chain was found in a study of Ad26.COV2.S vaccination and SARS-CoV-2 variants. Background on the study: Donor joined the COV1001 Ad26.COV2.S trial arm. Ad26.COV2.S was injected intramuscularly once or twice, 56 days apart.

A word on this clone: The antigen is unknown.

Treatment described: some 19 received Ad26.COV2.S at low or high dose, single or two shots; roughly five received placebo; per-sample allocation not given. Sampling was performed 63 days after the first vaccine or placebo injection. The CDR3 covers 13 residues. Between the trimmed V and J ends, which lost 5 bases and 4 bases, there was a span of 10 bases. Germline V gene sequence: CDR1 SGHTA, CDR2 FQGNSA. TCRdb's table, derived via immunoSEQ multiplex PCR, lists solely in-frame clones and lacks some. The table lists approximately 240,000 clones, roughly 90% of them singletons. General study findings and limits: Total T cell responses, in the TCR breadth and depth analyses, may have been underestimated.

V usage is TRBV7-2 and J usage is TRBJ2-3; unclear D gene. Here the sequenced sample was peripheral blood, taken in a trial of Ad26.COV2.S vaccine versus placebo. The receptor's source is a person aged 18-60 years who received the Ad26.COV2.S COVID-19 vaccine or a placebo. CDR3 in DNA: TGTGCCAGCAGCCGTCAGAGAGCAGATACGCAGTATTTT. Protein sequence: CASSRQRADTQYF.